This T cell receptor (beta chain) stems from a study of T-cell reconstitution after alpha-beta-depleted transplantation in children. The study, taken as a whole, reports: Expanded graft clones numbering several hundred reportedly gave rise to alpha-beta T cells about two months after transplant. Surviving recipient cells, namely T cells and thymic progenitors, were the source of high day-60 TCRbeta diversity in some patients. When one year had passed after transplant, most T-cell counts and diversity came from newly produced T cells.

This clonotype was seen repeatedly, ten times or more. Antigen specificity is unknown. Preparation of the TCRbeta library was carried out with unique molecular identifiers. TCRdb re-derived calls from the PCR reads in MiXCR, one entry per CDR3 protein. The table includes roughly 240,000 distinct CDR3 sequences, 7.5% to 9.5% detected once. The specimen comprised PBMCs, mostly from graft donor cells, sampled 180 days after TCRalphabeta/CD19-depleted stem cell transplant. This TCR was recovered from a male patient younger than 18 who had a stem cell transplant for acute lymphoblastic leukemia, so the T cells may come from the graft donor.

This chain's CDR3 is CSASGTANEKLFF. CDR3 DNA: TGCAGTGCCTCGGGGACAGCTAATGAAAAACTGTTTTTT. This chain connects TRBV20-1 to TRBJ1-4; 7 bases match TRBD1. V was clipped by 6 bases and J by 3 bases; unmatched bases: 4. CDR1 DFQATT and CDR2 SNEGSKA come from the germline V gene (reference sequence). The CDR3 length is 13 residues.